These T cell receptor beta chains were read from a single sample in a study of identical twins. TCRdb re-called the 5' RACE reads with MiXCR, one entry per CDR3 protein. The sample contains 1.5 million to 2 million distinct CDR3 sequences, more than 30% of which appear only once. The sample taken for sequencing was cord blood. These receptors originate from a newborn girl in good health. The CDR3 runs from the conserved cysteine through the conserved F or W. D genes are given only for firm matches. Clone size, where shown, is once, few, many, or a class for clones that have expanded.

DNA: TGCAGTGCTAGAAAAGACAGGGGGCGTCGGGAGCAGTACTTC
CDR3: CSARKDRGRREQYF
J: TRBJ2-7
V: TRBV20-1
D: TRBD1
size: .

DNA: TGTGCCAGCAGCTCAGGGACTAGCGATACGCAGTATTTT
CDR3: CASSSGTSDTQYF
J: TRBJ2-3
V: TRBV7-9
D: TRBD2
size: .

DNA: TGTGCCAGCGGCACTCCGGACAGGAACTATGGCTACACCTTC
CDR3: CASGTPDRNYGYTF
J: TRBJ1-2
V: TRBV12-3/TRBV12-4
D: TRBD1
size: .

DNA: TGTGCCATCAGTGGGGTAGCTAGCGGGGGCCCTGAGCAGTTCTTC
CDR3: CAISGVASGGPEQFF
J: TRBJ2-1
V: TRBV10-3
D: TRBD2
size: .

DNA: TGTGCCAGCAGCCAGGGACTAGCGGGAGTGTACTTC
CDR3: CASSQGLAGVYF
J: TRBJ2-7
V: TRBV7-8
D: TRBD2
size: few

DNA: TGCAGTGCTAATAGCGGGAGGGCCCTTAACATTCAGTACTTC
CDR3: CSANSGRALNIQYF
J: TRBJ2-4
V: TRBV20-1
D: TRBD2
size: few

DNA: TGTGCCAGCACCGTACTTCGGTTACAGCCCCAAGAGACCCAGTACTTC
CDR3: CASTVLRLQPQETQYF
J: TRBJ2-5
V: TRBV12-3/TRBV12-4
D: .
size: .

DNA: TGTGCCAGCAGTCCCCATCGGGAGAACACTGAAGCTTTCTTT
CDR3: CASSPHRENTEAFF
J: TRBJ1-1
V: TRBV6-1
D: .
size: .

DNA: TGCAGCGCCGAAAACAGCTCCTACGAGCAGTACTTC
CDR3: CSAENSSYEQYF
J: TRBJ2-7
V: TRBV29-1
D: .
size: .

DNA: TGTGCCAGCAGACGACTAGCGGGGATTTACAATGAGCAGTTCTTC
CDR3: CASRRLAGIYNEQFF
J: TRBJ2-1
V: TRBV28
D: TRBD2
size: .

DNA: TGTGCCAGCAGCCCACCGGGACAGGGAGGCGAAAAACTGTTTTTT
CDR3: CASSPPGQGGEKLFF
J: TRBJ1-4
V: TRBV4-2
D: TRBD1
size: many

DNA: TGCGCCAGCAGCGAACCTAGCGGCTACGAGCAGTACTTC
CDR3: CASSEPSGYEQYF
J: TRBJ2-7
V: TRBV5-1
D: TRBD2
size: .

DNA: TGTGCCAGCACTCTCTCCATCGGGTACAGGGGGCCAACTGAAGCTTTCTTT
CDR3: CASTLSIGYRGPTEAFF
J: TRBJ1-1
V: TRBV6-2/TRBV6-3
D: TRBD1
size: .

DNA: TGTGCCAGCAGCCCCAGGGCGGGAGCTAGCACAGATACGCAGTATTTT
CDR3: CASSPRAGASTDTQYF
J: TRBJ2-3
V: TRBV11-2
D: TRBD2
size: few

DNA: TGTGCCAGCAGCCCCGCGGGGAGGGTCGCGGGTGAAAAACTGTTTTTT
CDR3: CASSPAGRVAGEKLFF
J: TRBJ1-4
V: TRBV28
D: .
size: .

DNA: TGTGCCACCAGCAGGGATTTGGGGACTAGCGGGGGGGCCAATGAGCAGTTCTTC
CDR3: CATSRDLGTSGGANEQFF
J: TRBJ2-1
V: TRBV15
D: TRBD2
size: .

DNA: TGTGCCAGCAGCCTGAGCCCCCAGACAGGGAACTATGGCTACACCTTC
CDR3: CASSLSPQTGNYGYTF
J: TRBJ1-2
V: TRBV7-2
D: TRBD1
size: .

DNA: TGTGCCAGCAGTGAAGGCGGGATGGGCGGCAATCAGCCCCAGCATTTT
CDR3: CASSEGGMGGNQPQHF
J: TRBJ1-5
V: TRBV25-1
D: .
size: .

DNA: TGTGCCAGCAGCGGGACTGGGAGCCCCTATGAAAAACTGTTTTTT
CDR3: CASSGTGSPYEKLFF
J: TRBJ1-4
V: TRBV7-2
D: .
size: few

DNA: TGTGCCAGCTCAAGAGGGGCGGGGTTTAGCTCCTACGAGCAGTACTTC
CDR3: CASSRGAGFSSYEQYF
J: TRBJ2-7
V: TRBV27
D: .
size: .

DNA: TGTGCCAGCAGCGCCAGAGGACTAGCGGGAGATACGCAGTATTTT
CDR3: CASSARGLAGDTQYF
J: TRBJ2-3
V: TRBV7-2
D: TRBD2
size: few

DNA: TGCAGTGCTAAACCATTTCCGGGACAGAACACTGAAGCTTTCTTT
CDR3: CSAKPFPGQNTEAFF
J: TRBJ1-1
V: TRBV20-1
D: .
size: .

DNA: TGTGCCAGCAGCGTAGAGGGGGACATAAACTATGGCTACACCTTC
CDR3: CASSVEGDINYGYTF
J: TRBJ1-2
V: TRBV9
D: .
size: few

DNA: TGTGCCAGCAGCTTAATCCGGGACAGAGTATCCTACAATGAGCAGTTCTTC
CDR3: CASSLIRDRVSYNEQFF
J: TRBJ2-1
V: TRBV7-9
D: TRBD1
size: .

DNA: TGTGCCATCAGTGATCTCACTATGAACACTGAAGCTTTCTTT
CDR3: CAISDLTMNTEAFF
J: TRBJ1-1
V: TRBV10-3
D: .
size: .

DNA: TGCAGTGCTAGATTCGGCACCGGGGACAATGAGCAGTTCTTC
CDR3: CSARFGTGDNEQFF
J: TRBJ2-1
V: TRBV20-1
D: .
size: .

DNA: TGCAGCGCTGAATCTAGACTAGCGACGACCTACAATGAGCAGTACTTC
CDR3: CSAESRLATTYNEQYF
J: TRBJ2-7
V: TRBV29-1
D: TRBD2
size: .

DNA: TGTGCCAGCAGGTCCAGACTAGCGGGAGGGAAAGATACGCAGTATTTT
CDR3: CASRSRLAGGKDTQYF
J: TRBJ2-3
V: TRBV2
D: TRBD2
size: .

DNA: TGTGCCAGCAGCCAGAGACAGGGGCGGTACAATGAGCAGTTCTTC
CDR3: CASSQRQGRYNEQFF
J: TRBJ2-1
V: TRBV7-2
D: TRBD1
size: few

DNA: TGTGTGTGCAGGGCGGAAGATACGCAGTATTTT
CDR3: CVCRAEDTQYF
J: TRBJ2-3
V: TRBV28
D: .
size: few

DNA: TGTGCCAGCAGAGCTGGGACAGACTATGGCTACACCTTC
CDR3: CASRAGTDYGYTF
J: TRBJ1-2
V: TRBV6-1
D: TRBD1
size: .

DNA: TGCAGTGCTAGTTCTAGACTAGCGTACAATGAGCAGTTCTTC
CDR3: CSASSRLAYNEQFF
J: TRBJ2-1
V: TRBV20-1
D: TRBD2
size: few

DNA: TGTGCCAGCAGTTTCAACCCGGACAGGGACAATGAGCAGTTCTTC
CDR3: CASSFNPDRDNEQFF
J: TRBJ2-1
V: TRBV28
D: TRBD1
size: many

DNA: TGCGCCAGCAGCTTGGCTACAGGGATTAACACTGAAGCTTTCTTT
CDR3: CASSLATGINTEAFF
J: TRBJ1-1
V: TRBV5-1
D: .
size: .

DNA: TGTGCCAGCAGCAAAAAGCTGAGGGGGCCATTGGGGCCTAACTATGGCTACACCTTC
CDR3: CASSKKLRGPLGPNYGYTF
J: TRBJ1-2
V: TRBV21-1
D: .
size: .

DNA: TGTGCCAGCAGCATAAATAGCGGGAGGGCCCTAAATGAGCAGTTCTTC
CDR3: CASSINSGRALNEQFF
J: TRBJ2-1
V: TRBV11-2
D: TRBD2
size: few

DNA: TGTGCCAGCAGTTGGGGTAGGCGGGACAGGGCTATGGAACTGTTTTTT
CDR3: CASSWGRRDRAMELFF
J: TRBJ1-4
V: TRBV12-3/TRBV12-4
D: TRBD1
size: few

DNA: TGTGCCAGCAGTTTCGGTCGAGGGAGCACTGAAGCTTTCTTT
CDR3: CASSFGRGSTEAFF
J: TRBJ1-1
V: TRBV27
D: .
size: few

DNA: TGTGCCACCAGTGATCCGAGACACCGGCCCCAAGAGACCCAGTACTTC
CDR3: CATSDPRHRPQETQYF
J: TRBJ2-5
V: TRBV24-1
D: .
size: .

DNA: TGTGCCAGCAGCTCCGCAGGGAGTAGGACTGAAGCTTTCTTT
CDR3: CASSSAGSRTEAFF
J: TRBJ1-1
V: TRBV7-2
D: .
size: once

DNA: TGTGCCAGCAGACCCCACTCCTCCTACGAGCAGTACTTC
CDR3: CASRPHSSYEQYF
J: TRBJ2-7
V: TRBV6-2/TRBV6-3
D: .
size: many

DNA: TGCAGTGCCATACCGGGACTCTCACCCAAGCTGTTTTTT
CDR3: CSAIPGLSPKLFF
J: TRBJ2-2
V: TRBV20-1
D: .
size: .

DNA: TGTGCCAGCGGATGGGAATCCGGCGACGGCTACACCTTC
CDR3: CASGWESGDGYTF
J: TRBJ1-2
V: TRBV28
D: .
size: many

DNA: TGTGCCGGCTCTCCTGCTCTCTCCTACGAGCAGTACTTC
CDR3: CAGSPALSYEQYF
J: TRBJ2-7
V: TRBV18
D: .
size: .

DNA: TGCACCACTCGCAGGGGGAGGGGCTATGGCTACACCTTC
CDR3: CTTRRGRGYGYTF
J: TRBJ1-2
V: TRBV20-1
D: TRBD1
size: .

DNA: TGTGCCAGCAGTTTGACTAGCGGGCCGAGCAATGAGCAGTTCTTC
CDR3: CASSLTSGPSNEQFF
J: TRBJ2-1
V: TRBV27
D: TRBD2
size: .

DNA: TGCAGCGCTGACAGGGCTCAAGAGACCCAGTTCTTC
CDR3: CSADRAQETQFF
J: TRBJ2-1
V: TRBV29-1
D: TRBD1
size: .

DNA: TGTGCCAGCAGCTTAGGCTGGAGGGCCCGCACAGATACGCAGTATTTT
CDR3: CASSLGWRARTDTQYF
J: TRBJ2-3
V: TRBV7-2
D: .
size: .

DNA: TGTGCCAGCAGGGCCCCGGCGGGAGGCTACACCTTC
CDR3: CASRAPAGGYTF
J: TRBJ1-2
V: TRBV27
D: .
size: .

DNA: TGTGCCAGCAGCTTAGACTCTCGAGGGACCTACAATGAGCAGTTCTTC
CDR3: CASSLDSRGTYNEQFF
J: TRBJ2-1
V: TRBV7-9
D: .
size: .

DNA: TGCAGTGCTCAGACTAGCGGGCGGTACAATGAGCAGTACTTC
CDR3: CSAQTSGRYNEQYF
J: TRBJ2-7
V: TRBV20-1
D: TRBD2
size: .

DNA: TGCAGTGCTAGACAGGGGTGGACTGAAGCTAACTATGGCTACACCTTC
CDR3: CSARQGWTEANYGYTF
J: TRBJ1-2
V: TRBV20-1
D: .
size: .

DNA: TGTGCCAGCAGGTATGAACAGGGAAGGAGCACTGAAGCTTTCTTT
CDR3: CASRYEQGRSTEAFF
J: TRBJ1-1
V: TRBV11-2
D: .
size: .

DNA: TGTGCCAGCAGCTACTTGGACAGGATGAACACTGAAGCTTTCTTT
CDR3: CASSYLDRMNTEAFF
J: TRBJ1-1
V: TRBV5-6
D: TRBD1
size: .